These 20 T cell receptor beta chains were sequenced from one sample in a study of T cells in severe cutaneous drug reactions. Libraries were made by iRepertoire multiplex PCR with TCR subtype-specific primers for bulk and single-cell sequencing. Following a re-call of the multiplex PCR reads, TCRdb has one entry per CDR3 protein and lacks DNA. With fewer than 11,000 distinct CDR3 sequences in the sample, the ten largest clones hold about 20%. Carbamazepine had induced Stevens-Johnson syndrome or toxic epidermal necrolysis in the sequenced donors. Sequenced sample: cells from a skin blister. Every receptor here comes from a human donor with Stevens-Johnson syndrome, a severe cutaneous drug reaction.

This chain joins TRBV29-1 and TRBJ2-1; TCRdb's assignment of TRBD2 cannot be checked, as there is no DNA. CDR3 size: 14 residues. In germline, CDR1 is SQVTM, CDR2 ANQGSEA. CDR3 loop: CSHKTSGRRDEQFF.

The CDR3 loop is CSVEGHRASQIYNEQFF. The chain uses TRBV29-1 and TRBJ2-1; the TCRdb D gene call, TRBD1, has no DNA to confirm it. Germline V gene lookup returns CDR1 SQVTM and CDR2 ANQGSEA. The CDR3 is 17 amino acids.

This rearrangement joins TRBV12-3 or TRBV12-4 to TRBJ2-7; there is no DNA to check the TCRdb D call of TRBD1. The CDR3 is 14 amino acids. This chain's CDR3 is CASSPGTAAYEQYF.

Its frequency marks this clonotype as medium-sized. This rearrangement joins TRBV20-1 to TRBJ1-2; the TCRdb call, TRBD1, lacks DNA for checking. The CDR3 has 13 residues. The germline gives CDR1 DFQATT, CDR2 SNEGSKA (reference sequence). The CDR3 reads CSARTGADYGYTF.

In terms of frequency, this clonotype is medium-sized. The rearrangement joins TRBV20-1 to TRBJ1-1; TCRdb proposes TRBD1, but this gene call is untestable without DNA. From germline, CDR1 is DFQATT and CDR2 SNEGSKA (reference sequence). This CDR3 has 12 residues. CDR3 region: CSAPDTNTEAFF.

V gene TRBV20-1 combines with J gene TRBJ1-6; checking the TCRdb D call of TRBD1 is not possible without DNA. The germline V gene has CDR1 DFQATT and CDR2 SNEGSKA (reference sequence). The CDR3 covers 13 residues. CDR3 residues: CSAGTGGNSPLHF.

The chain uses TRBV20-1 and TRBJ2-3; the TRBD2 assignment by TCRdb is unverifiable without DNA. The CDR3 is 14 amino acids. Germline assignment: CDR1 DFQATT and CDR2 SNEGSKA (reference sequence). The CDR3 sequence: CSAPAGLAQYTQYF.

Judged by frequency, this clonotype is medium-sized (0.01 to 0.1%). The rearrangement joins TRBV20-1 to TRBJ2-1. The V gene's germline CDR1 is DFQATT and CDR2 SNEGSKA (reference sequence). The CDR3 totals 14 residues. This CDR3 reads CNARWVGGYNEQFF.

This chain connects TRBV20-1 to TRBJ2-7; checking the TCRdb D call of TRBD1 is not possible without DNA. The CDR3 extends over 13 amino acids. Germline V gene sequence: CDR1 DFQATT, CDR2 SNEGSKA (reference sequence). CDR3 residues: CSAPAGARYEQYF.

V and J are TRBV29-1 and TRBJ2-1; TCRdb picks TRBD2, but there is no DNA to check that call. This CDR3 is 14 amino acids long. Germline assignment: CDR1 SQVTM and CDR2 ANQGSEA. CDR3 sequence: CSANRAGGYNEQFF.

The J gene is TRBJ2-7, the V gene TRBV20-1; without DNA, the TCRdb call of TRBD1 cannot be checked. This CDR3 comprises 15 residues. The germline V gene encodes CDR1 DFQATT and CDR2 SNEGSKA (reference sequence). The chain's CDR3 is CSASTGQGITYEQYF.

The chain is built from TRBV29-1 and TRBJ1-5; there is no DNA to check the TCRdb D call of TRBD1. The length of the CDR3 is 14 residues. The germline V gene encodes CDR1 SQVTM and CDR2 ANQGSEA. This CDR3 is CSVNRDGSNQPQHF.

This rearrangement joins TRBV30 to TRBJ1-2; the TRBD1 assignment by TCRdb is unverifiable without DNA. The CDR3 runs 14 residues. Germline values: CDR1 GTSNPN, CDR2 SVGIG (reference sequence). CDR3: CAWSVVTGVYGYTF. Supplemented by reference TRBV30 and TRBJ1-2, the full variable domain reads SQTIHQWPATLVQPVGSPLSLECTVEGTSNPNLYWYRQAAGRGLQLLFYSVGIGQISSEVPQNLSASRPQDRQFILSSKKLLLSDSGFYLCAWSVVTGVYGYTFGSGTRLTVV.

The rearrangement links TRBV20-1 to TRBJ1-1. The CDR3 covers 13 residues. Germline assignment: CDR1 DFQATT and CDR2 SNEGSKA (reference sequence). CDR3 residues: CSARETENTEAFF.

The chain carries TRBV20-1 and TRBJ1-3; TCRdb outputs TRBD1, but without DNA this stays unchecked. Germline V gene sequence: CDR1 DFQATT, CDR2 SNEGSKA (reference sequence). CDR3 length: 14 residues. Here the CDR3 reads CSANDRHSGNTIYF.

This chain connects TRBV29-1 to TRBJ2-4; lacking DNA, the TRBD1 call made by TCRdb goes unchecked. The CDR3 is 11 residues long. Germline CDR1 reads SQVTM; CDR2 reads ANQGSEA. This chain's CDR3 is CSGLRGNIQYF.

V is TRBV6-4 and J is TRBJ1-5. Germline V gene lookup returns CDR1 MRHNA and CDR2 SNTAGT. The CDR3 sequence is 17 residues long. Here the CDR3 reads CANYPPGRVEGAKPQHF.

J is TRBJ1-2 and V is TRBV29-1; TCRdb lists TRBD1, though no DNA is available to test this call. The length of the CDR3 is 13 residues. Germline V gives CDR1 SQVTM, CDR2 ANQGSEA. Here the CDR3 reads CSVAPLGNYGYTF.

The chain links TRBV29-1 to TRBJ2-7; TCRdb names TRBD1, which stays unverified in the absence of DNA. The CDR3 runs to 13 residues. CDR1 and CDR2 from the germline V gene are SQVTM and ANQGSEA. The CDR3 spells CSVAGTGKYEQYF.

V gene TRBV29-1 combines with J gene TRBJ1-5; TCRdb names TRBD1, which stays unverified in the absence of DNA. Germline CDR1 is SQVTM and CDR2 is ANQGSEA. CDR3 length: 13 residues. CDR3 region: CSVRRTGSQPQHF.